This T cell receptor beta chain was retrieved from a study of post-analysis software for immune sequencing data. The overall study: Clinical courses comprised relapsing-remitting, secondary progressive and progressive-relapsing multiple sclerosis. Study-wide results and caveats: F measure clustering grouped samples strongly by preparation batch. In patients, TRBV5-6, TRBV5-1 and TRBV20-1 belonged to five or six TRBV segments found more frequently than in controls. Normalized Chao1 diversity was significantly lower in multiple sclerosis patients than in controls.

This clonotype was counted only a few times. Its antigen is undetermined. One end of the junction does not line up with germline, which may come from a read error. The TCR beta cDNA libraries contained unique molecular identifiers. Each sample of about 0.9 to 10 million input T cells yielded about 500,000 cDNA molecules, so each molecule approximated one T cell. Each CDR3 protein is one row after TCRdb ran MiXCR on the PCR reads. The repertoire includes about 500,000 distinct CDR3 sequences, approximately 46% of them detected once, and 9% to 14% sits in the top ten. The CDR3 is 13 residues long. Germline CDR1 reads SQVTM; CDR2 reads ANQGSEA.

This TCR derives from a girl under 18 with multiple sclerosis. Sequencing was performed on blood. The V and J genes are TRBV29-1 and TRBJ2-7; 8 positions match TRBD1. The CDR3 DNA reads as TGCAGTGTTGTCTCGGGACAGGAAGACGAGCAGTACTTC. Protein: CSVVSGQEDEQYF.